Listed below are T cell receptor beta chains from one sample, sequenced in a study of T cells expressing NK-cell markers. No DNA is given; TCRdb re-called the 5' RACE reads and lists each CDR3 protein once. This sample lists 450,000 to 600,000 distinct CDR3 sequences; its ten largest clones have approximately 3.6%. The sequenced sample consisted of blood T cells: a sorted CD56 or NKG2C T cell subset, CD4+ or CD8+ T cells, or bulk PBMC T cells (not recorded which). The receptors shown here come from a young man in good health. CDR3s include the opening cysteine and the closing phenylalanine or tryptophan. Each record gives: J gene, V gene, CDR3 protein.

TRBJ2-3	TRBV24-1	CATSLAGEDTQYF
TRBJ2-1	TRBV24-1	CATSERVNNEQFF
TRBJ2-1	TRBV12-5	CASGLYLAEYNEQFF
TRBJ2-2	TRBV29-1	CSVLEISGELFF
TRBJ2-2	TRBV20-1	CSASSREVAGELFF
TRBJ1-1	TRBV15	CATSRDKGTGGLNTEAFF
TRBJ2-3	TRBV12-3/TRBV12-4	CASSFSTTAQYF
TRBJ2-3	TRBV11-1	CASSLAELRLAGVIDTQYF
TRBJ1-4	TRBV20-1	CSARIPLSFGEKLFF
TRBJ1-2	TRBV6-1	CASSPLPYPTGSHYGYTF
TRBJ2-3	TRBV3-1	CASSLLADGTRYF
TRBJ2-5	TRBV7-7	CASSPGRVEETQYF
TRBJ2-5	TRBV21-1	CASSKGQAETQYF
TRBJ2-5	TRBV5-1	CASSFGEPGETQYF
TRBJ1-2	TRBV21-1	CASSSFAGPRVYGYTF
TRBJ1-1	TRBV2	CASSSWGNTEAFF
TRBJ2-7	TRBV6-1	CASRSAGGMYEQYF
TRBJ2-1	TRBV10-3	CAISEQMSSYNEQFF
TRBJ2-1	TRBV12-3/TRBV12-4	CASSFGGGKNEQFF
TRBJ1-6	TRBV4-2	CASSQDSRVSPLHF
TRBJ2-3	TRBV18	CASSPQLAGLTDTQYF
TRBJ2-1	TRBV29-1	CSVELSGAYNEQFF
TRBJ2-5	TRBV5-1	CASRIAGGVEGETQYF
TRBJ2-4	TRBV29-1	CSVQMVVGLNIQYF
TRBJ1-1	TRBV6-2/TRBV6-3	CASQETTGENTEAFF
TRBJ2-5	TRBV29-1	CSVKASQETQYF
TRBJ1-5	TRBV12-3/TRBV12-4	CASSTRQGEGGNQPQHF
TRBJ2-5	TRBV7-9	CASSLDGGRTQETQYF
TRBJ2-3	TRBV4-3	CASSQGSGPSTDTQYF
TRBJ2-7	TRBV12-3/TRBV12-4	CASSSGARKQYF
TRBJ2-7	TRBV30	CAWLVRGLNEQYF
TRBJ2-4	TRBV20-1	CSARLADPRDIQYF
TRBJ2-3	TRBV2	CASKFMGTSGKDTQYF
TRBJ2-4	TRBV4-1	CASSQDQALQYF
TRBJ2-1	TRBV6-2/TRBV6-3	CASSLAGHYNEQFF
TRBJ2-2	TRBV6-5	CASSYSAGGSNTGELFF
TRBJ2-6	TRBV6-5	CASSRQVPNVLTF
TRBJ2-1	TRBV4-1	CASSQDPGGPYNEQFF
TRBJ1-2	TRBV7-9	CASKEEFSYGYTF
TRBJ1-5	TRBV27	CASSRSGSNQPQHF
TRBJ2-7	TRBV7-2	CASSQGLFLAYEQYF
TRBJ2-2	TRBV11-2	CASSILPGTPKDTGELFF
TRBJ2-3	TRBV27	CASSWGTSGYTDTQYF
TRBJ2-1	TRBV28	CASSQDLSSYNEQFF
TRBJ2-1	TRBV6-4	CASSDSLLAGTSSYNEQFF
TRBJ2-4	TRBV6-5	CASSYSRLGGGDIQYF
TRBJ1-1	TRBV6-1	CASTQPGGREAFF
TRBJ2-7	TRBV7-2	CASSLDYGSGYEQYF
TRBJ2-1	TRBV7-6	CASSLGTGPISYNEQFF
TRBJ2-3	TRBV24-1	CATSDFGGPDPFSTDTQYF
TRBJ2-7	TRBV2	CASSAGGQTYEQYF
TRBJ1-5	TRBV24-1	CATSESGQDGQPQHF
TRBJ2-7	TRBV21-1	CASSKWGGTPGGPEQYF
TRBJ2-4	TRBV5-1	CASSLAGGPGRAKNIQYF